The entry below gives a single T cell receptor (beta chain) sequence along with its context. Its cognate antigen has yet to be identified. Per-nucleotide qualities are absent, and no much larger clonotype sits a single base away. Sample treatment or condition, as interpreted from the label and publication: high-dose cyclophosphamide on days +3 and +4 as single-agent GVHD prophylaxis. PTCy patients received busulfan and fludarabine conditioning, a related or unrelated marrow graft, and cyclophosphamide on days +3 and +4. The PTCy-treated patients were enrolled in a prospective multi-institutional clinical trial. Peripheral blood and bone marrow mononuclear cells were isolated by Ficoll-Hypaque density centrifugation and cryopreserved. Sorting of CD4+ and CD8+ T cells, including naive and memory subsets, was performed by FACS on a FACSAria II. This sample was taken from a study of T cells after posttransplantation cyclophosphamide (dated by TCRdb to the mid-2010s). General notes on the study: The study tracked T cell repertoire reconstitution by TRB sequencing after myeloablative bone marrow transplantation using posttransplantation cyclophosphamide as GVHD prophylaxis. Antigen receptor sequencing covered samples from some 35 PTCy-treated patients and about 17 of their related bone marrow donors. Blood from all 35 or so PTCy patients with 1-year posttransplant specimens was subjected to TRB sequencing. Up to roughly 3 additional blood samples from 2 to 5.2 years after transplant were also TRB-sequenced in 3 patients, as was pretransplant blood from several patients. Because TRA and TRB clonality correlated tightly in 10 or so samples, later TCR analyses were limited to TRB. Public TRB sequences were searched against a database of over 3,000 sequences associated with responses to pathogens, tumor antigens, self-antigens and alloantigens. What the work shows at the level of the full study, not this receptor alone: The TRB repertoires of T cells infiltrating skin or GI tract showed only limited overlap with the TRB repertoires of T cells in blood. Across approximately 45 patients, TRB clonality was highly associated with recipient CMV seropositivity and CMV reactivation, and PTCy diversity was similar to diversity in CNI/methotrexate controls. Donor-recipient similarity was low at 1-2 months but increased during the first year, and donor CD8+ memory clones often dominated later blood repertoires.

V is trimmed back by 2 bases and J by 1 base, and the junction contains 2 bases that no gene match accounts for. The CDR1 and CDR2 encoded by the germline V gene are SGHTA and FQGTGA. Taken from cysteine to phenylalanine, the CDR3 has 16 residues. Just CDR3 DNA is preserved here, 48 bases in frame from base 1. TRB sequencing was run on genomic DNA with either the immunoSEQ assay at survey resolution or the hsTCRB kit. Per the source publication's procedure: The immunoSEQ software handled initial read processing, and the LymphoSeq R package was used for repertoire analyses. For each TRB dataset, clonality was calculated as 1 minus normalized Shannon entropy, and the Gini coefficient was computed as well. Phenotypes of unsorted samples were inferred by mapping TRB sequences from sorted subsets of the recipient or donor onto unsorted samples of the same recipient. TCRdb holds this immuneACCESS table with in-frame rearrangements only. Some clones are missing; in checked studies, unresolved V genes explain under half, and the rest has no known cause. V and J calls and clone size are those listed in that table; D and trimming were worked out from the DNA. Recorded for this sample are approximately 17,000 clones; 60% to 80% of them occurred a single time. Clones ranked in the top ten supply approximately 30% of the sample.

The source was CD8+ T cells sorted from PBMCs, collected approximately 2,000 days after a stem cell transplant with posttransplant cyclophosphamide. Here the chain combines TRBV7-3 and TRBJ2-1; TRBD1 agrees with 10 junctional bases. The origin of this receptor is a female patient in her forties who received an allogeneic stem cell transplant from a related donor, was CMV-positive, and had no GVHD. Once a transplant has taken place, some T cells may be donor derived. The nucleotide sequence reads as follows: TGTGCCAGCAGCTTAGACAGGGGGCAGTCCTACAATGAGCAGTTCTTC. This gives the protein CASSLDRGQSYNEQFF.